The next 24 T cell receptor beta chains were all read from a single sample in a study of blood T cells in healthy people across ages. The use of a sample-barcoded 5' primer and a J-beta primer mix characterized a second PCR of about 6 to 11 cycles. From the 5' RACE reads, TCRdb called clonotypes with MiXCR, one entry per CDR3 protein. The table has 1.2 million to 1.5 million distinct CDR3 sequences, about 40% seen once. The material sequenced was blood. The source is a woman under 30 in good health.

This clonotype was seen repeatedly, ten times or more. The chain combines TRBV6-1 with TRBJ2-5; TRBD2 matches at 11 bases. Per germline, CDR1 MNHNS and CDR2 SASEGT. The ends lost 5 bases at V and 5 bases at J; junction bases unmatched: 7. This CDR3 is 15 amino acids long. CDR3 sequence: CASSTLAGGPETQYF. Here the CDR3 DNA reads TGTGCCAGCAGTACTTTAGCGGGGGGGCCGGAGACCCAGTACTTC.

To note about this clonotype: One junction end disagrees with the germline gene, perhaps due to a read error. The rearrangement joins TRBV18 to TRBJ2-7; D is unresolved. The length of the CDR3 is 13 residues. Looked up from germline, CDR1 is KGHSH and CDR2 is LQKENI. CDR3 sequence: CAGSPSRHYEQYF. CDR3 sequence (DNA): TGTGCCGGCTCACCGTCCAGGCACTACGAGCAGTACTTC.

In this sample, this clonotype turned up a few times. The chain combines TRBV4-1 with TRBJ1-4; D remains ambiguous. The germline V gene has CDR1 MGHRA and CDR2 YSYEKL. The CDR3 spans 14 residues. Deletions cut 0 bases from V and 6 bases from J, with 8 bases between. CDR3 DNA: TGCGCCAGCAGCCAAGATGGAGCCGATGAAAAACTGTTTTTT. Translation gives CASSQDGADEKLFF.

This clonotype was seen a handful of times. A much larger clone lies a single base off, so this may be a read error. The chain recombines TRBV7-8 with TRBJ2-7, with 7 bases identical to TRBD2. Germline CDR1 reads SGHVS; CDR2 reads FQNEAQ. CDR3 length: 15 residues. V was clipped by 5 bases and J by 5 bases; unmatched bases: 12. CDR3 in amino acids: CASSPAGGFVDEQYF. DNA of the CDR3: TGTGCCAGCAGCCCCGCCGGGGGGTTTGTTGACGAGCAGTACTTC.

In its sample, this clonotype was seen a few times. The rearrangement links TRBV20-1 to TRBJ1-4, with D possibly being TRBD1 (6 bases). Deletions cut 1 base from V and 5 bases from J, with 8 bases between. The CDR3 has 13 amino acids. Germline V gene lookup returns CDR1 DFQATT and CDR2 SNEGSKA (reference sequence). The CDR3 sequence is CSARGQGNEKLFF. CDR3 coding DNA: TGCAGTGCTAGAGGGCAGGGGAATGAAAAACTGTTTTTT.

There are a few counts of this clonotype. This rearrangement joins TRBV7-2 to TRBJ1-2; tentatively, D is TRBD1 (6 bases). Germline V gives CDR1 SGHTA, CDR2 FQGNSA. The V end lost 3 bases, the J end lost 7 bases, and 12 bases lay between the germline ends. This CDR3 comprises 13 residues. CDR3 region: CASSLQGNGGYTF. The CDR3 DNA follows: TGTGCCAGCAGCTTGCAGGGGAATGGTGGCTACACCTTC.

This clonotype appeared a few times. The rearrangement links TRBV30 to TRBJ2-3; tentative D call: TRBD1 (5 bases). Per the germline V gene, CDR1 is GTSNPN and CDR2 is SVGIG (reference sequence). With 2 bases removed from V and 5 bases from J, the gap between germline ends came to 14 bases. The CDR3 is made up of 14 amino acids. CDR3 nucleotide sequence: TGTGCCTGGAGTTCGGGCAGGGAAATAGATACGCAGTATTTT. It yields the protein CAWSSGREIDTQYF. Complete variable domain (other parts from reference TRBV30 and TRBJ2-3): SQTIHQWPATLVQPVGSPLSLECTVEGTSNPNLYWYRQAAGRGLQLLFYSVGIGQISSEVPQNLSASRPQDRQFILSSKKLLLSDSGFYLCAWSSGREIDTQYFGPGTRLTVL.

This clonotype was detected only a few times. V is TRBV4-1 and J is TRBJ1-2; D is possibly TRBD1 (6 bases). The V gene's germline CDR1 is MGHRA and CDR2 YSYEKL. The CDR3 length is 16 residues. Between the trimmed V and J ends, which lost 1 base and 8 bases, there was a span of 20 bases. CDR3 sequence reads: CASSQVPLWGGGGYTF. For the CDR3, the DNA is TGCGCCAGCAGCCAAGTTCCCCTGTGGGGGGGCGGCGGCTACACCTTC.

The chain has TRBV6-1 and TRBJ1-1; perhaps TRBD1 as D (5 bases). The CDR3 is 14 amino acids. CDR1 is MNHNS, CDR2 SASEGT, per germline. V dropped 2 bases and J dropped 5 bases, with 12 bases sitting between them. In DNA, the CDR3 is TGTGCCAGCAGTGAAAAGGGGCGGAATACTGAAGCTTTCTTT. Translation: CASSEKGRNTEAFF.

CDR3 sequence reads: CASQAGGSANEQFF. The DNA for the CDR3 is TGTGCCAGCCAGGCGGGAGGGTCAGCCAATGAGCAGTTCTTC. This chain joins TRBV7-2 and TRBJ2-1, with 9 bases fitting TRBD2. The J segment lost 6 bases and the V segment lost 8 bases, leaving 8 bases of the junction unmatched. The germline CDR1 and CDR2 sequences are SGHTA and FQGNSA. The CDR3 is 14 amino acids. Full variable domain (rest looked up from reference TRBV7-2 and TRBJ2-1): GAGVSQSPSNKVTEKGKDVELRCDPISGHTALYWYRQSLGQGLEFLIYFQGNSAPDKSGLPSDRFSAERTGGSVSTLTIQRTQQEDSAVYLCASQAGGSANEQFFGPGTRLTVL.

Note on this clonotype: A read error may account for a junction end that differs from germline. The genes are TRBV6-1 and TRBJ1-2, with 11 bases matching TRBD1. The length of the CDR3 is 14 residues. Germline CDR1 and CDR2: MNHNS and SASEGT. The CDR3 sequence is CASTRDRGGDGHTF. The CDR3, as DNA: TGTGCCAGCACCCGGGACAGGGGGGGGGATGGCCACACCTTC.

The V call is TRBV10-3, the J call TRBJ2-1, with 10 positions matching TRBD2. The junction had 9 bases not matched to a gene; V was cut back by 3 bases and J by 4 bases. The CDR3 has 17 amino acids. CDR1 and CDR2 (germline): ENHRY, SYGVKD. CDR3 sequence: CAISDQPLAGGYNEQFF. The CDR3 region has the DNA TGTGCCATCAGTGACCAACCCTTAGCGGGGGGTTACAATGAGCAGTTCTTC.

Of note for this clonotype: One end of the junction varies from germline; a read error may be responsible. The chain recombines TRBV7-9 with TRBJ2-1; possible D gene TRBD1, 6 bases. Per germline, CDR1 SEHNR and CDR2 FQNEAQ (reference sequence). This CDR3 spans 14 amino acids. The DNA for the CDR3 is TGTGCCAGCAGCGTAGCTGGACAGAACCACGAGCAGTTCTTC. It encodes CASSVAGQNHEQFF.

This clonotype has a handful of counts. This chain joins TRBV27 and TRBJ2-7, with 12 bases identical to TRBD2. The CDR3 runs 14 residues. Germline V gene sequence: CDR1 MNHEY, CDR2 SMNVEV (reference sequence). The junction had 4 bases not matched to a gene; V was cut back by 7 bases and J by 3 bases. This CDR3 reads CASNQLAGGYEQYF. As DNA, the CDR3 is TGTGCCAGCAACCAACTAGCGGGAGGCTACGAGCAGTACTTC.

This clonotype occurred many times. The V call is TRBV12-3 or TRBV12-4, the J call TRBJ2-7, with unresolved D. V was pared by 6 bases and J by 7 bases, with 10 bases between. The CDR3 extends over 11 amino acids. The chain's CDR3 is CASSSGVEQYF. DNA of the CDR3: TGTGCCAGCAGCTCAGGAGTTGAGCAGTACTTC.

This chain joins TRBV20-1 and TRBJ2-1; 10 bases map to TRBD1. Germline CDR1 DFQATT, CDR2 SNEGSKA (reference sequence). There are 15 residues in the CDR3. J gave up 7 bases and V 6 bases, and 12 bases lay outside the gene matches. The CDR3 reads CSAATQTGGWNEQFF. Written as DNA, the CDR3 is TGCAGTGCCGCCACCCAGACAGGGGGCTGGAATGAGCAGTTCTTC.

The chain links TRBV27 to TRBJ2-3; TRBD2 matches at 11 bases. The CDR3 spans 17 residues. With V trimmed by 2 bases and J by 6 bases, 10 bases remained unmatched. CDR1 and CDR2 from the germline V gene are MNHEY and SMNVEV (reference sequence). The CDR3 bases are TGTGCCAGCAGTTTACCGGGGACTAGCGGCCCCCGGGATACGCAGTATTTT. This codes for CASSLPGTSGPRDTQYF.

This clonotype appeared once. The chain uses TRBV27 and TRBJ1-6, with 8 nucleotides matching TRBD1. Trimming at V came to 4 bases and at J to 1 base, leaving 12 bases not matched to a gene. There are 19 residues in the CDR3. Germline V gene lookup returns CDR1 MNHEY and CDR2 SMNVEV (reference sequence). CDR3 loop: CASSSRTGSIGSYNSPLHF. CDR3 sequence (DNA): TGTGCCAGCAGTTCAAGGACAGGGAGTATAGGATCCTATAATTCACCCCTCCACTTT.

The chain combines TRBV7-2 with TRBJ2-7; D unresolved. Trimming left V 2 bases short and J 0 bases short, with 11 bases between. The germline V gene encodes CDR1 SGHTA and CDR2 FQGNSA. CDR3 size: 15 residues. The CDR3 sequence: CASSLKGPSSYEQYF. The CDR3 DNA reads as TGTGCCAGCAGCTTAAAAGGTCCTAGCTCCTACGAGCAGTACTTC.

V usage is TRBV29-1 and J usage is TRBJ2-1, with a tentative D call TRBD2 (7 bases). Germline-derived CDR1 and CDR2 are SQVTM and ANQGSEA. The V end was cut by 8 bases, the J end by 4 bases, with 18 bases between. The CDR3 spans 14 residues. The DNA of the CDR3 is TGCAGCTTAAAGGGGGGGTCAGGGTACAATGAGCAGTTCTTC. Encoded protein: CSLKGGSGYNEQFF.

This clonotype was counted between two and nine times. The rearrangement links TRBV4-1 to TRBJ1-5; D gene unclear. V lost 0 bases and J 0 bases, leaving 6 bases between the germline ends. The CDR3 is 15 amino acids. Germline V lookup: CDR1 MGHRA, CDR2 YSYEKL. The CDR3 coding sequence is TGCGCCAGCAGCCAAGATCCAGATAGCAATCAGCCCCAGCATTTT. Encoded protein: CASSQDPDSNQPQHF.

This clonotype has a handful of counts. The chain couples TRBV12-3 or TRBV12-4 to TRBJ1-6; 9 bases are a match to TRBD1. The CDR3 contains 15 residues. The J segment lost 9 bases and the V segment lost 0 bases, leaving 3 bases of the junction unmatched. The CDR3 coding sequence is TGTGCCAGCAGTTTAGCGGGACAGGGCGCTTCACCCCTCCACTTT. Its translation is CASSLAGQGASPLHF.

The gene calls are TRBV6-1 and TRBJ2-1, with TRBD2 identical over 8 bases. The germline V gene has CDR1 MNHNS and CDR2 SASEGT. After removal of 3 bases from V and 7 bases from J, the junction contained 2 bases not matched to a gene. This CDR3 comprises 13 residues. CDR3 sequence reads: CASSEGLGNEQFF. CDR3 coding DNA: TGTGCCAGCAGTGAGGGACTAGGAAATGAGCAGTTCTTC.

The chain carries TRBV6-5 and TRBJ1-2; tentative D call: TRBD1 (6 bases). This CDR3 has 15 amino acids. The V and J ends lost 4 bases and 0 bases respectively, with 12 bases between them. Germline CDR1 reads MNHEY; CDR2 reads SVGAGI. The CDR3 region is CASSLGTPANYGYTF. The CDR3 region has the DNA TGTGCCAGCAGTTTGGGGACACCCGCTAACTATGGCTACACCTTC.